The 10 T cell receptor beta chains reported below all come from one sample, sequenced in a study of CD8 T cells in Susac syndrome. Reverse transcription of about 0.5 to 1 ug RNA was carried out with random hexamers. MiXCR, applied by TCRdb to the immunoSEQ multiplex PCR reads, yields one record per CDR3 protein. In the table there are roughly 160,000 distinct CDR3 sequences, around 94% of which are singletons. What was sequenced was CD4+ T cells from PBMCs. The source is a human donor in good health.

The CDR3 region is CASSQESHSGANVLTF. DNA of the CDR3: TGTGCCAGCAGCCAAGAATCCCACTCTGGGGCCAACGTCCTGACTTTC. This sequence joins TRBV4-2 and TRBJ2-6; D uncertain. Germline V gives CDR1 LGHNA, CDR2 YNFKEQ. This CDR3 is built from 16 residues. Trimming left V 0 bases short and J 0 bases short, with 6 bases between.

V is TRBV12-3 or TRBV12-4 and J is TRBJ1-3; no clear D gene. There are 16 residues in the CDR3. Between the trimmed V and J ends, which lost 8 bases and 3 bases, there was a span of 20 bases. CDR3 sequence: CASRSERGWGGNTIYF. The DNA for the CDR3 is TGTGCCAGCCGATCCGAGCGGGGATGGGGTGGAAACACCATATATTTT.

This chain connects TRBV30 to TRBJ1-1; 7 positions agree with TRBD1. Per the germline V gene, CDR1 is GTSNPN and CDR2 is SVGIG (reference sequence). Trimming took 7 bases from V and 4 from J; bases not matched to a gene: 9. The CDR3 is 13 residues long. The CDR3 loop reads CAFSTGPSTEAFF. CDR3 DNA: TGTGCCTTTTCGACAGGGCCAAGCACTGAAGCTTTCTTT.

The V and J genes are TRBV12-3 or TRBV12-4 and TRBJ1-3, with D unclear. The CDR3 runs to 14 residues. Trimming removed 5 bases from V and 2 bases from J, with 10 bases in between. The DNA for the CDR3 is TGTGCCAGCAGTCCGACCGGAACTGGAAACACCATATATTTT. It translates to CASSPTGTGNTIYF.

This chain links TRBV2 with TRBJ2-1, with TRBD1 identical over 9 bases. The CDR3 spans 14 residues. The trim removed 7 bases at V and 7 bases at J, leaving 8 bases unmatched. CDR1 and CDR2 from the germline V gene are SNHLY and FYNNEI. This CDR3 is CASNRGQARNEQFF. CDR3 nucleotide sequence: TGTGCCAGCAACAGGGGGCAGGCCCGGAATGAGCAGTTCTTC.

Only one count was recorded for this clonotype. This chain connects TRBV12-3 or TRBV12-4 to TRBJ2-5; 9 bases align to TRBD1. This CDR3 has 16 residues. Trimming at V came to 6 bases and at J to 5 bases, leaving 13 bases not matched to a gene. CDR3 DNA sequence: TGTGCCAGCAGGAAGCAAGCCGGGACAGGGCTTGAGACCCAGTACTTC. Translated: CASRKQAGTGLETQYF.

The genes are TRBV4-3 and TRBJ2-1, with TRBD1 matching over 8 bases. The CDR3 has 12 residues. Per germline, CDR1 LGHNA and CDR2 YSLEER. J gave up 13 bases and V 2 bases, and 4 bases lay outside the gene matches. CDR3: CASSQSDRAQFF. The DNA of the CDR3 is TGCGCCAGCAGCCAATCGGACAGGGCTCAGTTCTTC.

This sequence joins TRBV5-1 and TRBJ1-2, with 9 bases lining up with TRBD1. V lost 5 bases and J lost 6; bases outside the gene matches: 5. The CDR3 consists of 13 residues. Germline V gives CDR1 SGHRS, CDR2 YFSETQ. This CDR3 reads CASREGQGDGYTF. The CDR3 bases are TGCGCCAGCAGAGAGGGACAGGGAGATGGCTACACCTTC. The full variable domain, its missing parts supplied by reference TRBV5-1 and TRBJ1-2, is KAGVTQTPRYLIKTRGQQVTLSCSPISGHRSVSWYQQTPGQGLQFLFEYFSETQRNKGNFPGRFSGRQFSNSRSEMNVSTLELGDSALYLCASREGQGDGYTFGSGTRLTVV.

The chain employs TRBV2 and TRBJ2-2, with TRBD2 matching over 11 bases. This CDR3 has 17 residues. V lost 6 bases, J lost 6 bases, and 12 bases stayed unmatched. CDR1 is SNHLY, CDR2 FYNNEI, per germline. The CDR3 DNA is TGTGCCAGCAGCATCCCTCCCCTAGCGGGGGGAGCCGGGGAGCTGTTTTTT. It translates to CASSIPPLAGGAGELFF.

J is TRBJ2-5 and V is TRBV30; 8 nucleotides agree with TRBD2. Per germline, CDR1 GTSNPN and CDR2 SVGIG (reference sequence). The CDR3 length is 15 residues. V lost 3 bases, J lost 6 bases, and 12 bases stayed unmatched. CDR3: CAWRDPRGGTKTQYF. The CDR3 bases are TGTGCCTGGAGGGACCCCCGGGGGGGGACGAAGACCCAGTACTTC.